This is a list of T cell receptor beta chains from one sample in a study of identical twins. TCRdb called the 5' RACE reads again in MiXCR, with one record for every CDR3 protein. The sample holds around 230,000 distinct CDR3 sequences, over 5% seen once. The same sample was also studied in work on T cells expressing NK-cell markers.

The sample consisted of CD8+ T cells sorted from blood. The source is a woman aged 18-30 years in good health. CDR3s include the opening cysteine and the closing phenylalanine or tryptophan. The D gene is left open where the match is weak. Only some rows state a clone size, as once, few, many or a class for expanded clones.

clone_size: few
j_call: TRBJ2-7
v_call: TRBV27
d_call: NA
cdr3_nt: TGTGCCAGCAGTGAACAGGGTTTCGAGCAGTACTTC
cdr3_aa: CASSEQGFEQYF

clone_size: NA
j_call: TRBJ2-3
v_call: TRBV12-3/TRBV12-4
d_call: NA
cdr3_nt: TGTGCCAGCAGTTTCCTATCTAGCGCAGATACGCAGTATTTT
cdr3_aa: CASSFLSSADTQYF

clone_size: NA
j_call: TRBJ2-5
v_call: TRBV29-1
d_call: TRBD1
cdr3_nt: TGCAGCGGAGAGGGTTGGACAGGGGGTTTAGAGACCCAGTACTTC
cdr3_aa: CSGEGWTGGLETQYF

clone_size: many
j_call: TRBJ2-1
v_call: TRBV27
d_call: NA
cdr3_nt: TGTGCCAGCAGTCCTCGGGGCAGGTTTGAGCAGTTCTTC
cdr3_aa: CASSPRGRFEQFF

clone_size: few
j_call: TRBJ2-7
v_call: TRBV7-6
d_call: TRBD1
cdr3_nt: TGTGCCAGCAGCCCGACCCGGGACAGCTTACACTACGAGCAGTACTTC
cdr3_aa: CASSPTRDSLHYEQYF

clone_size: few
j_call: TRBJ2-3
v_call: TRBV11-2
d_call: TRBD1
cdr3_nt: TGTGCCAGCAGCTTAGGACAGGGAGCAGATACGCAGTATTTT
cdr3_aa: CASSLGQGADTQYF

clone_size: many
j_call: TRBJ2-7
v_call: TRBV4-3
d_call: NA
cdr3_nt: TGCGCCAGCAGCCAAGATCTTCTCCCAGTGCAGTACTTC
cdr3_aa: CASSQDLLPVQYF

clone_size: many
j_call: TRBJ2-1
v_call: TRBV6-6
d_call: NA
cdr3_nt: TGTGCCAGCAGTTACCTCTACAATGAGCAGTTCTTC
cdr3_aa: CASSYLYNEQFF

clone_size: NA
j_call: TRBJ2-5
v_call: TRBV6-1
d_call: TRBD1
cdr3_nt: TGTGCCAGCGGGATTTTGACAGGGGGCCGAGAGACCCAGTACTTC
cdr3_aa: CASGILTGGRETQYF

clone_size: NA
j_call: TRBJ2-3
v_call: TRBV6-5
d_call: NA
cdr3_nt: TGTGCCAGCAGTTACCTCCCCCCCAGTTGGGCAGATACGCAGTATTTT
cdr3_aa: CASSYLPPSWADTQYF

clone_size: few
j_call: TRBJ2-7
v_call: TRBV7-7
d_call: TRBD2
cdr3_nt: TGTGCTAGCAGCTTTGCTAGCGGGGGTTCTAGTGAGCAGTACTTC
cdr3_aa: CASSFASGGSSEQYF

clone_size: NA
j_call: TRBJ2-7
v_call: TRBV30
d_call: TRBD2
cdr3_nt: TGTGCCTGGAAAGCGGGAGGGCCCGAGCAGTACTTC
cdr3_aa: CAWKAGGPEQYF

clone_size: many
j_call: TRBJ2-7
v_call: TRBV12-3/TRBV12-4
d_call: NA
cdr3_nt: TGTGCCAGCAGTTATGGAGTCGAGCAGTACTTC
cdr3_aa: CASSYGVEQYF

clone_size: many
j_call: TRBJ2-3
v_call: TRBV6-1
d_call: TRBD2
cdr3_nt: TGTGCCAGCAGTGAATTGGCTAGCGGGGGGGCTACAGATACGCAGTATTTT
cdr3_aa: CASSELASGGATDTQYF

clone_size: many
j_call: TRBJ2-1
v_call: TRBV10-3
d_call: TRBD2
cdr3_nt: TGTGCCATCAGTGAGTCGACGGCTAGCGGGCGAGGGTTCGATGAGCAGTTCTTC
cdr3_aa: CAISESTASGRGFDEQFF

clone_size: few
j_call: TRBJ2-1
v_call: TRBV3-1
d_call: NA
cdr3_nt: TGTGCCAGCAGCCCAGAGTCCTACAATGAGCAGTTCTTC
cdr3_aa: CASSPESYNEQFF

clone_size: NA
j_call: TRBJ1-1
v_call: TRBV13
d_call: NA
cdr3_nt: TGTGCCAGCAGTGTCGGCCGGGGAGTATATGAAGCTTTCTTT
cdr3_aa: CASSVGRGVYEAFF

clone_size: NA
j_call: TRBJ1-2
v_call: TRBV29-1
d_call: NA
cdr3_nt: TGCAGCGTTGATACCCGGGGACCCAATACCTACACCTTC
cdr3_aa: CSVDTRGPNTYTF

clone_size: few
j_call: TRBJ2-1
v_call: TRBV20-1
d_call: NA
cdr3_nt: TGCAGTGCTCCCAGAGATAAAGTCGCCTACAATGAGCAGTTCTTC
cdr3_aa: CSAPRDKVAYNEQFF

clone_size: NA
j_call: TRBJ1-2
v_call: TRBV27
d_call: TRBD1
cdr3_nt: TGTGCCAGCAGTTTCGCTCGTATGTTCGACAGGGAAGGCTACACCTTC
cdr3_aa: CASSFARMFDREGYTF

clone_size: few
j_call: TRBJ1-2
v_call: TRBV12-3/TRBV12-4
d_call: NA
cdr3_nt: TGTGCCAGCAGTTTAGGAGGGGCTCTCAGCTACACCTTC
cdr3_aa: CASSLGGALSYTF

clone_size: NA
j_call: TRBJ1-5
v_call: TRBV7-9
d_call: NA
cdr3_nt: TGTGCCAGCAGCTTAATGAATCAGCCCCAGCATTTT
cdr3_aa: CASSLMNQPQHF

clone_size: NA
j_call: TRBJ1-5
v_call: TRBV12-3/TRBV12-4
d_call: NA
cdr3_nt: TGTGCCAGCAGTCGGGACTGGGCCTTGCATTTT
cdr3_aa: CASSRDWALHF

clone_size: NA
j_call: TRBJ2-7
v_call: TRBV27
d_call: NA
cdr3_nt: TGTGCCAGCAGTTTAGGGGACCCTTCTCACGAGCAGTACTTC
cdr3_aa: CASSLGDPSHEQYF

clone_size: few
j_call: TRBJ2-1
v_call: TRBV2
d_call: NA
cdr3_nt: TGTGCCAGCAGTTCCACCTCCAGGCAGAGGGGGTTCTTC
cdr3_aa: CASSSTSRQRGFF

clone_size: NA
j_call: TRBJ2-1
v_call: TRBV6-1
d_call: NA
cdr3_nt: TGTGCCAGCAGTGAGTGGGGGTCCTACAATGAGCAGTTCTTC
cdr3_aa: CASSEWGSYNEQFF

clone_size: few
j_call: TRBJ1-1
v_call: TRBV9
d_call: TRBD1
cdr3_nt: TGTGCCAGCAGCGTAAACCCGGGACAGGGGCCGAACACTGAAGCTTTCTTT
cdr3_aa: CASSVNPGQGPNTEAFF

clone_size: few
j_call: TRBJ2-7
v_call: TRBV11-2
d_call: TRBD2
cdr3_nt: TGTGCCAGCAGCTTAGTGGGCGGGAGGGCCGCCTACGAGCAGTACTTC
cdr3_aa: CASSLVGGRAAYEQYF

clone_size: few
j_call: TRBJ2-5
v_call: TRBV7-9
d_call: NA
cdr3_nt: TGTGCCAGCAGCGTTGGTCGGACGGTGCTACAAGAGACCCAGTACTTC
cdr3_aa: CASSVGRTVLQETQYF

clone_size: few
j_call: TRBJ2-7
v_call: TRBV7-6
d_call: TRBD2
cdr3_nt: TGTGCCAGCAGCTCGACTAGCGGGAGGAGATACGAGCAGTACTTC
cdr3_aa: CASSSTSGRRYEQYF